One and the same sample provided the 22 T cell receptor beta chains below, sequenced in a study of cytomegalovirus exposure and HLA in healthy donors. PCR used 60 Vbeta primers and 13 Jbeta primers. Some clones are missing from TCRdb's copy, which holds only in-frame ones; the method was immunoSEQ multiplex PCR. The sample includes 150,000 to 200,000 clones, about 85% seen only once; the top ten take around 0.98%. Sequences were obtained from PBMCs. Source of these receptors: a boy younger than 10 in good health and CMV-seronegative.

V and J are TRBV6-5 and TRBJ1-2, with TRBD1 matching over 7 bases. J was trimmed by 5 bases and V by 6 bases; bases with no gene match: 9. This CDR3 has 14 amino acids. Looked up from germline, CDR1 is MNHEY and CDR2 is SVGAGI. CDR3 coding DNA: TGTGCCAGCAGCCGGGGGACAGATCTATATGGCTACACCTTC. Protein product: CASSRGTDLYGYTF.

The gene calls are TRBV11-2 and TRBJ2-7; a possible D gene is TRBD2 (6 bases). CDR3 length: 16 residues. The germline gives CDR1 SGHAT, CDR2 FQNNGV. The V and J ends lost 0 bases and 3 bases respectively, with 15 bases between them. The DNA of the CDR3 is TGTGCCAGCAGCTTAGAGAGGAGGGCTGGGGGCTACGAGCAGTACTTC. Its translation is CASSLERRAGGYEQYF. The full variable domain, completed using reference TRBV11-2 and TRBJ2-7, is EAGVAQSPRYKIIEKRQSVAFWCNPISGHATLYWYQQILGQGPKLLIQFQNNGVVDDSQLPKDRFSAERLKGVDSTLKIQPAKLEDSAVYLCASSLERRAGGYEQYFGPGTRLTVT.

The CDR3 is CASSPGGGGTEAFF. For the CDR3, the DNA is TGTGCCAGCAGCCCCGGGGGTGGAGGTACTGAAGCTTTCTTT. The genes are TRBV27 and TRBJ1-1, with D possibly matching TRBD1 (5 bases). The V and J ends lost 6 bases and 5 bases respectively, with 16 bases between them. The CDR3 extends over 14 amino acids. CDR1 and CDR2 (germline): MNHEY, SMNVEV (reference sequence).

This clone appeared once. The chain employs TRBV5-1 and TRBJ2-5, with a tentative D call TRBD2 (5 bases). The CDR3 has 15 amino acids. Germline V gives CDR1 SGHRS, CDR2 YFSETQ. Trimming pared 0 bases from V and 5 bases from J, leaving 14 bases between. The CDR3 DNA reads as TGCGCCAGCAGCTTGGGGCTAGCCCCCCGGGAGACCCAGTACTTC. Amino acids: CASSLGLAPRETQYF.

The rearrangement joins TRBV11-2 to TRBJ1-1; D remains unclear. Trimming cost V 1 base and J 5 bases, with 17 bases left between them. Germline V gene sequence: CDR1 SGHAT, CDR2 FQNNGV. The CDR3 length is 16 residues. The CDR3 here is CASSLVLAGARTEAFF. The DNA of the CDR3 is TGTGCCAGCAGCTTAGTCCTTGCGGGAGCGCGGACTGAAGCTTTCTTT. The full variable domain, completed using reference TRBV11-2 and TRBJ1-1, is EAGVAQSPRYKIIEKRQSVAFWCNPISGHATLYWYQQILGQGPKLLIQFQNNGVVDDSQLPKDRFSAERLKGVDSTLKIQPAKLEDSAVYLCASSLVLAGARTEAFFGQGTRLTVV.

This chain joins TRBV6-6 and TRBJ2-5, with TRBD1 matching 9 bases. The J call may be wrong; the DNA end is better matched by TRBJ2-7. Germline CDR1 is MNHNY and CDR2 is SVGAGI (reference sequence). The CDR3 consists of 16 residues. The CDR3 sequence is CASSYNPGTGSYEQYF. In DNA, the CDR3 is TGTGCCAGCAGTTATAATCCCGGGACAGGGTCCTACGAGCAGTACTTC.

This chain uses TRBV7-3 with TRBJ1-1; a weak D match, TRBD1 (6 bases). V was trimmed by 0 bases and J by 0 bases, leaving 20 bases between them. This CDR3 contains 19 residues. CDR1 and CDR2 from the germline V gene are SGHTA and FQGTGA. CDR3 sequence reads: CASSLTSGTGLLLNTEAFF. Here the CDR3 DNA reads TGTGCCAGCAGCTTAACGTCCGGAACAGGGCTTTTATTGAACACTGAAGCTTTCTTT. Filled out from reference TRBV7-3 and TRBJ1-1, the complete variable domain reads GAGVSQTPSNKVTEKGKYVELRCDPISGHTALYWYRQSLGQGPEFLIYFQGTGAADDSGLPNDRFFAVRPEGSVSTLKIQRTERGDSAVYLCASSLTSGTGLLLNTEAFFGQGTRLTVV.

The chain joins TRBV9 to TRBJ1-1, with D perhaps matching TRBD1 (6 bases). CDR3 length: 18 residues. Looked up from germline, CDR1 is SGDLS and CDR2 is YYNGEE. Trimming shortened V by 1 base and J by 8 bases, and 27 bases separated the two germline ends. This chain's CDR3 is CASSVPSTWTEFSAEAFF. The CDR3 nucleotides read TGTGCCAGCAGCGTACCTAGCACTTGGACAGAGTTTTCCGCAGAAGCTTTCTTT.

The chain combines TRBV19 with TRBJ2-1; 13 nucleotides align to TRBD2. V dropped 6 bases and J dropped 6; count of bases not matched to a gene: 8. CDR1 is LNHDA and CDR2 is SQIVND in the germline V gene (reference sequence). This CDR3 is built from 16 residues. CDR3 coding DNA: TGTGCCAGTAGCGTGGGTACTAGCGGGAGGGCCAATGAGCAGTTCTTC. As protein: CASSVGTSGRANEQFF.

This clone has just one count. This chain joins TRBV5-1 and TRBJ2-5; D is possibly TRBD1 (6 bases). The V end was cut by 0 bases, the J end by 3 bases, with 12 bases between. This CDR3 comprises 15 residues. Germline V CDR1 and CDR2: SGHRS, YFSETQ. CDR3 DNA: TGCGCCAGCAGCTTGGGGACAGTTCAAGAAGAGACCCAGTACTTC. It yields the protein CASSLGTVQEETQYF.

V usage is TRBV19 and J usage is TRBJ1-1; D remains unclear. Per germline, CDR1 LNHDA and CDR2 SQIVND (reference sequence). V lost 1 base, J lost 7 bases, and 7 bases lay in between. This CDR3 has 12 residues. The CDR3 DNA sequence: TGTGCCAGTAGTATAGTGCCAGGTGAAGCTTTCTTT. Amino acid sequence: CASSIVPGEAFF.

The chain links TRBV19 to TRBJ2-1, with D possibly matching TRBD1 (6 bases). The V and J ends lost 9 bases and 5 bases respectively, with 14 bases between them. Germline V CDR1 and CDR2: LNHDA, SQIVND (reference sequence). The CDR3 runs 13 residues. CDR3 amino acids: CASHSSGDNEQFF. CDR3 DNA sequence: TGTGCCAGCCATTCATCAGGGGACAATGAGCAGTTCTTC. The variable domain in full, completed from reference TRBV19 and TRBJ2-1, reads DGGITQSPKYLFRKEGQNVTLSCEQNLNHDAMYWYRQDPGQGLRLIYYSQIVNDFQKGDIAEGYSVSREKKESFPLTVTSAQKNPTAFYLCASHSSGDNEQFFGPGTRLTVL.

The chain uses TRBV27 and TRBJ1-4; D may be TRBD1 (5 bases). The CDR3 spans 14 residues. The germline gives CDR1 MNHEY, CDR2 SMNVEV (reference sequence). The V end was cut by 3 bases, the J end by 8 bases, with 13 bases between. CDR3 region: CASSLVGGQEKLFF. The CDR3 region has the DNA TGTGCCAGCAGTTTGGTGGGGGGTCAAGAAAAACTGTTTTTT.

As DNA, the CDR3 is TGTGCCAGCTCACCCGCCAGGGGAATACCGAACACCGGGGAGCTGTTTTTT. Amino acids: CASSPARGIPNTGELFF. This sequence joins TRBV18 and TRBJ2-2, with TRBD1 as a possible D gene (6 bases). The CDR3 runs 17 residues. V lost 3 bases to trimming and J lost 0 bases, with 14 bases between them. CDR1 and CDR2 (germline): KGHSH, LQKENI.

On this clone itself: This sample also contains other DNA sequences that code for the same CDR3. This chain uses TRBV6-5 with TRBJ1-1; D is perhaps TRBD1 (6 bases). Per germline, CDR1 MNHEY and CDR2 SVGAGI. CDR3 length: 14 amino acids. V was pared by 3 bases and J by 1 base, with 9 bases between. This CDR3 reads CASSYSGENTEAFF. CDR3 coding DNA: TGTGCCAGCAGTTATTCAGGGGAGAACACTGAAGCTTTCTTT.

This chain links TRBV5-4 with TRBJ2-7, with 8 bases lining up with TRBD1. CDR1 SGHNT and CDR2 YYREEE come from the germline V gene (reference sequence). The CDR3 has 12 residues. Trimming removed 4 bases from V and 12 bases from J; junction bases left unmatched: 9. The CDR3 region has the DNA TGTGCCAGCAGCATCCCAGGACAGGGTCGGTACTTC. This encodes CASSIPGQGRYF.

V and J are TRBV5-6 and TRBJ2-2, with TRBD1 matching 9 bases. J gave up 6 bases and V 4 bases, and 4 bases lay outside the gene matches. This CDR3 contains 14 residues. Germline CDR1 reads SGHDT; CDR2 reads YYEEEE. As DNA, the CDR3 is TGTGCCAGCAGCAAGGACAGGGGAGCCGGGGAGCTGTTTTTT. Protein: CASSKDRGAGELFF.

V usage is TRBV5-5 and J usage is TRBJ1-3, with D maybe TRBD1 (6 bases). Germline V gene lookup returns CDR1 SGHKS and CDR2 YYEKEE (reference sequence). Deletions cut 0 bases from V and 2 bases from J, with 9 bases between. This CDR3 spans 15 amino acids. CDR3 nucleotides: TGTGCCAGCAGCTTGGACAGGGCTGCTGGAAACACCATATATTTT. Translating gives CASSLDRAAGNTIYF. Looking up the rest from reference TRBV5-5 and TRBJ1-3 gives the full variable domain: DAGVTQSPTHLIKTRGQQVTLRCSPISGHKSVSWYQQVLGQGPQFIFQYYEKEERGRGNFPDRFSARQFPNYSSELNVNALLLGDSALYLCASSLDRAAGNTIYFGEGSWLTVV.

This clone appeared a single time. Here the CDR3 reads CASSLAAGQETQYF. CDR3 nucleotides: TGCGCCAGCAGCTTGGCTGCAGGGCAGGAGACCCAGTACTTC. V usage is TRBV5-1 and J usage is TRBJ2-5; possible D gene TRBD1, 5 bases. The length of the CDR3 is 14 residues. Trimming took off 0 bases at V and 5 bases at J, with 11 bases between the two ends. CDR1 and CDR2 (germline): SGHRS, YFSETQ.

CDR3 nucleotides: TGCAGCGTTACGACTAGCGGAAGCACAGATACGCAGTATTTT. Protein product: CSVTTSGSTDTQYF. This sequence joins TRBV29-1 and TRBJ2-3; 9 bases map to TRBD2. The ends lost 5 bases at V and 0 bases at J; junction bases unmatched: 3. The CDR3 extends over 14 amino acids. Germline V gene data show CDR1 as SQVTM and CDR2 as ANQGSEA.

The chain carries TRBV21-1 and TRBJ2-5; the D call TRBD1 from the table was never checked on the DNA. TRBV21-1 is tagged as a pseudogene. The CDR3 has 14 residues. The CDR3: CARTHGRVQETQYF. As DNA, the CDR3 is TGTGCCCGAACCCATGGCAGGGTACAAGAGACCCAGTACTTC.

The chain combines TRBV2 with TRBJ1-4; the D gene is possibly TRBD1 (5 bases). The germline gives CDR1 SNHLY, CDR2 FYNNEI. The V and J ends lost 4 bases and 5 bases respectively, with 5 bases between them. CDR3 length: 12 residues. The CDR3 protein is CASSGTNEKLFF. As DNA, the CDR3 is TGTGCCAGCAGTGGGACAAATGAAAAACTGTTTTTT.